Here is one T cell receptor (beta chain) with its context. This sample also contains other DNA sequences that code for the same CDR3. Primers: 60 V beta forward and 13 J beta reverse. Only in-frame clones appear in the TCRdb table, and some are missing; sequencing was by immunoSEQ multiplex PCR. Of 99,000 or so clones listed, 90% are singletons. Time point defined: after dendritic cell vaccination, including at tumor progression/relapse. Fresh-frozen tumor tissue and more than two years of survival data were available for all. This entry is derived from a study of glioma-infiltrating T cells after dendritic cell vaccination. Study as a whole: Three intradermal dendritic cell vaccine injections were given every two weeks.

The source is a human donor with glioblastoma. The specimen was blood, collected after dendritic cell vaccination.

This CDR3 reads CATSRGDSNSPLHF. The CDR3 coding sequence is TGTGCCACCAGCAGAGGGGACAGCAATTCACCCCTCCACTTT. The rearrangement links TRBV15 to TRBJ1-6; TRBD1 aligns across 7 bases. This CDR3 has 14 residues. V lost 1 base to trimming and J lost 7 bases; unmatched junction nucleotides: 1. Germline loops: CDR1 LNHNV, CDR2 YYDKDF (reference sequence).